The clone carrying this T cell receptor beta chain has just a few counts. The record originates from a study of blood T cell repertoires in COVID-19. The repertoire was sequenced with immunoSEQ multiplex PCR; TCRdb's copy has only in-frame clones and lacks some. The table includes 70,000 to 100,000 clones, more than 75% detected once. The receptor's source is a man aged 50 or older with active or convalescent COVID-19. Sequenced material: peripheral blood.

The CDR3 is CASSPFVEGADTGELFF. CDR3 in DNA: TGTGCCAGCTCTCCTTTCGTCGAGGGGGCGGACACCGGGGAGCTGTTTTTT. The chain employs TRBV18 and TRBJ2-2; 7 bases agree with TRBD1. V was clipped by 6 bases and J by 3 bases; unmatched bases: 13. CDR1 is KGHSH, CDR2 LQKENI, per germline. The CDR3 contains 17 residues.